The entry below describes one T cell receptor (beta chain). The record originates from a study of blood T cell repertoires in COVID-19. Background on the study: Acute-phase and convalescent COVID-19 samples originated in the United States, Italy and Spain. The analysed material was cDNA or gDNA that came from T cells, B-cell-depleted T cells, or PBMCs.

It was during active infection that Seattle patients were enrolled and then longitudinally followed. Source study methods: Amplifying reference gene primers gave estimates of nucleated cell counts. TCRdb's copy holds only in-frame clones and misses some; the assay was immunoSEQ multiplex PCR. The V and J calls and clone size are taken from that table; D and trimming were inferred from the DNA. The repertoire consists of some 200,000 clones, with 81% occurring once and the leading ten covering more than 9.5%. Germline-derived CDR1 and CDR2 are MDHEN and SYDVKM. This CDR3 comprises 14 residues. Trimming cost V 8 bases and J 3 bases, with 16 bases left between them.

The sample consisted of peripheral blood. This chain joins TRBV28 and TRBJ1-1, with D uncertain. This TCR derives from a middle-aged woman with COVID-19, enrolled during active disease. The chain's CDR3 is CASRPPAVDTEAFF. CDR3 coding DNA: TGTGCCAGCCGCCCACCCGCAGTGGACACTGAAGCTTTCTTT. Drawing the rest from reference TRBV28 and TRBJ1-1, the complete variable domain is DVKVTQSSRYLVKRTGEKVFLECVQDMDHENMFWYRQDPGLGLRLIYFSYDVKMKEKGDIPEGYSVSREKKERFSLILESASTNQTSMYLCASRPPAVDTEAFFGQGTRLTVV.